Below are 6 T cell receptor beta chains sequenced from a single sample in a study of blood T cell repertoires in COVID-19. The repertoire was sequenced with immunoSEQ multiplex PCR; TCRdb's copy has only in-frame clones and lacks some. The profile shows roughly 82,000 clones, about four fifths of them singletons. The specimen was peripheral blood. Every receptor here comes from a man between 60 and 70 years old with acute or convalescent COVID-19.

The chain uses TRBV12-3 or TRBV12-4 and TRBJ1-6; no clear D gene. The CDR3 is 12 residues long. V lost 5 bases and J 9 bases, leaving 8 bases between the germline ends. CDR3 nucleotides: TGTGCCAGCAGTCACAGCAGTTCACCCCTCCACTTT. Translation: CASSHSSSPLHF.

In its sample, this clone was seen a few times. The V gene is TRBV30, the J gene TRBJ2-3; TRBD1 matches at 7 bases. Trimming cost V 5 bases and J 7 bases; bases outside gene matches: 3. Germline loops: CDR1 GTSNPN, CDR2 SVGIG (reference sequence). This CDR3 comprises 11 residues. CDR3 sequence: CAWEQGNTQYF. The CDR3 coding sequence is TGTGCCTGGGAACAGGGGAATACGCAGTATTTT.

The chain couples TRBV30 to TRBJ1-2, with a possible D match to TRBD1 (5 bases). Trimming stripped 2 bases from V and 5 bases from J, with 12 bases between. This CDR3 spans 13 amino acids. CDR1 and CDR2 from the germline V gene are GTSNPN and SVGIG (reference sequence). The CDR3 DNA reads TGTGCCTGGAGTCCTGACAGAAGGTATGGCTACACCTTC. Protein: CAWSPDRRYGYTF.

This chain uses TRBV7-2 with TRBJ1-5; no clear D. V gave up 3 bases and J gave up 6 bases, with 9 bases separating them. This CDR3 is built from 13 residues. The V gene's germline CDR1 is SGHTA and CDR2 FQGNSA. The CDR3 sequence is CASSFGVGQPQHF. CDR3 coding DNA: TGTGCCAGCAGCTTCGGGGTGGGTCAGCCCCAGCATTTT.

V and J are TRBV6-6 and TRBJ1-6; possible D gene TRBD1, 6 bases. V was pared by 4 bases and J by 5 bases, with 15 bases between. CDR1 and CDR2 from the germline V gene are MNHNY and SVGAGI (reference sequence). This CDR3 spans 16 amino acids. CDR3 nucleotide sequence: TGTGCCAGCAGTTTACAAACAGGGTTAAATAATTCACCCCTCCACTTT. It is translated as CASSLQTGLNNSPLHF.

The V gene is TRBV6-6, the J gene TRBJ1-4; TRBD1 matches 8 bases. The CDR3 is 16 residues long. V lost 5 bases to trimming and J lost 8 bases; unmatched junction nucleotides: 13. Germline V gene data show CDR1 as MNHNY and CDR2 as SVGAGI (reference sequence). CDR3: CASSPYRTGSNEKLFF. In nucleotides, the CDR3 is TGTGCCAGCAGTCCTTATAGGACAGGGTCCAACGAAAAACTGTTTTTT.